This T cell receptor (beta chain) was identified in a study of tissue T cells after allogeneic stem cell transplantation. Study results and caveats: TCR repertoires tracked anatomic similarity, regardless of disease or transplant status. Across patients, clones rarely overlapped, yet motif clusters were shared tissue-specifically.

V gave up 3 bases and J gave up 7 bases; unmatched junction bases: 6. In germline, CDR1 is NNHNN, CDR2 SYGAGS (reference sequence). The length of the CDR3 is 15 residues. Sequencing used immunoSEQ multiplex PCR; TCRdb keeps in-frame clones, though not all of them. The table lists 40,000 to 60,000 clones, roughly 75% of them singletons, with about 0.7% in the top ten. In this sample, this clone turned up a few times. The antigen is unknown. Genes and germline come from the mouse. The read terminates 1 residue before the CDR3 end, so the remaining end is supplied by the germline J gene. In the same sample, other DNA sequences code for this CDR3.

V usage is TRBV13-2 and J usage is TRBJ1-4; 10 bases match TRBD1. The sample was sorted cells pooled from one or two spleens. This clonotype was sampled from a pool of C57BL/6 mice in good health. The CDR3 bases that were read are TGTGCCAGCGGTGGGCCGGGACAGGGGCCCGAAAGATTATTT. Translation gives CASGGPGQGPERLF. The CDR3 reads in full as CASGGPGQGPERLFF.